The 12 T cell receptor beta chains below were found in one sample sequenced in a study of blood T cells in healthy people across ages. PCR was performed a second time for 7 to 11 cycles using a sample-barcoded 5' primer and a J-beta primer mix. TCRdb analysed the 5' RACE reads with MiXCR anew, one entry per CDR3 protein. The sample records about 730,000 distinct CDR3 sequences, roughly 47% being singletons. Sequences were obtained from blood. The receptors shown here come from an older woman in good health.

The CDR3 is CASSERPSYTEAFF. The CDR3 nucleotides are TGTGCCAGCAGCGAACGTCCCAGTTACACTGAAGCTTTCTTT. The V and J genes are TRBV6-2 or TRBV6-3 and TRBJ1-1; D is undetermined. Germline V gives CDR1 MNHEY, CDR2 SVGEGT. The CDR3 consists of 14 residues. V dropped 6 bases and J dropped 3 bases, with 14 bases sitting between them.

Ten or more counts support this clonotype. V gene TRBV7-2 combines with J gene TRBJ2-3; D uncertain. Germline V gene sequence: CDR1 SGHTA, CDR2 FQGNSA. The CDR3 is 15 residues long. V was trimmed by 2 bases and J by 5 bases, leaving 14 bases between them. CDR3 residues: CASSLLPLGLDTQYF. Written as DNA, the CDR3 is TGTGCCAGCAGCTTACTTCCCCTCGGTTTAGATACGCAGTATTTT.

This clonotype was picked up a small number of times. The V and J genes are TRBV28 and TRBJ2-1; D possibly matches TRBD1 or TRBD2 (7 bases each). Germline-derived CDR1 and CDR2 are MDHEN and SYDVKM. V was cut by 9 bases and J by 4 bases, with 16 bases left in between. The CDR3 is 14 residues long. The CDR3 is CASSGGRVYNEQFF. The CDR3 nucleotides are TGTGCCAGTTCAGGGGGGAGGGTTTACAATGAGCAGTTCTTC.

V usage is TRBV6-5 and J usage is TRBJ1-1, with D uncertain. The length of the CDR3 is 14 residues. The germline V gene has CDR1 MNHEY and CDR2 SVGAGI. V was clipped by 6 bases and J by 5 bases, with 16 bases between them. Written as DNA, the CDR3 is TGTGCCAGCAGAGGCCCCTTCGGGTGGACTGAAGCTTTCTTT. Its translation: CASRGPFGWTEAFF.

This clonotype was detected many times. The rearrangement uses TRBV4-2 and TRBJ2-1; TRBD2 aligns across 7 bases. With V trimmed by 0 bases and J by 7 bases, 9 bases remained unmatched. Germline CDR1 and CDR2: LGHNA and YNFKEQ. This CDR3 is 16 amino acids long. The CDR3 DNA is TGTGCCAGCAGCCAAGATTGGGCTAGCGGATTAAATGAGCAGTTCTTC. It translates to CASSQDWASGLNEQFF.

This chain uses TRBV5-1 with TRBJ2-1, with D unresolved. V was shortened by 0 bases and J by 8 bases, with 12 bases between the two germline ends. Looked up from germline, CDR1 is SGHRS and CDR2 is YFSETQ. CDR3 length: 14 residues. In DNA, the CDR3 is TGCGCCAGCAGCTTGGTTAACGACCGGGATGAGCAGTTCTTC. Protein: CASSLVNDRDEQFF.

The chain carries TRBV3-1 and TRBJ1-2, with unresolved D. This CDR3 comprises 13 residues. With 10 bases removed from V and 3 bases from J, the gap between germline ends came to 15 bases. The germline CDR1 and CDR2 sequences are LGHDT and YNNKEL (reference sequence). CDR3 in DNA: TGTGCCATCAGTAAAGGCCAATACTATGGCTACACCTTC. It yields the protein CAISKGQYYGYTF.

A word on this clonotype: With a much larger clone just one base away, this may be a read error. V is TRBV5-1 and J is TRBJ2-1; 8 positions agree with TRBD2. CDR1 is SGHRS and CDR2 is YFSETQ in the germline V gene. The CDR3 loop spans 16 amino acids. J was trimmed by 8 bases and V by 1 base; bases with no gene match: 11. CDR3 nucleotides: TGCGCCAGCAGCTTGTCGGCGGGGGGAGGACTTCATGAGCAGTTCTTC. This encodes CASSLSAGGGLHEQFF.

CDR3 protein: CSVTQGGARRAFF. Written as DNA, the CDR3 is TGCAGCGTTACTCAGGGGGGCGCGAGGAGAGCTTTCTTT. V is TRBV29-1 and J is TRBJ1-1; the match to TRBD1 covers 7 bases. Germline V gene lookup returns CDR1 SQVTM and CDR2 ANQGSEA. After removal of 5 bases from V and 10 bases from J, the junction contained 13 bases not matched to a gene. The CDR3 extends over 13 amino acids.

This clonotype was seen a handful of times. The chain links TRBV7-9 to TRBJ1-6, with a possible D match to TRBD1 (6 bases). V lost 7 bases and J lost 8, with 21 bases in between. Germline V lookup: CDR1 SEHNR, CDR2 FQNEAQ (reference sequence). CDR3 size: 16 residues. The CDR3 sequence: CASMTQLTGRDSPLHF. The CDR3 DNA reads as TGTGCCAGCATGACCCAACTAACAGGGAGGGATTCACCCCTCCACTTT.

V gene TRBV20-1 combines with J gene TRBJ2-1; 7 bases are a match to TRBD1. The J call could be wrong; TRBJ2-7 is a better fit for the DNA end. The CDR3 totals 14 residues. CDR1 is DFQATT and CDR2 is SNEGSKA in the germline V gene (reference sequence). Here the CDR3 DNA reads TGCAGTGCGCTACAGGGGAGCTCCTACAATGAGCAGTACTTC. This encodes CSALQGSSYNEQYF.

This clonotype was observed a few times. The CDR3 spells CASSLDLKGRFAKNIQYF. The CDR3 DNA reads as TGTGCCAGCAGCTTAGATCTAAAGGGGAGGTTCGCCAAAAACATTCAGTACTTC. The chain combines TRBV11-2 with TRBJ2-4; the D gene is possibly TRBD2 (6 bases). V was pared by 0 bases and J by 1 base, with 16 bases between. CDR1 SGHAT and CDR2 FQNNGV come from the germline V gene. The CDR3 contains 18 residues.